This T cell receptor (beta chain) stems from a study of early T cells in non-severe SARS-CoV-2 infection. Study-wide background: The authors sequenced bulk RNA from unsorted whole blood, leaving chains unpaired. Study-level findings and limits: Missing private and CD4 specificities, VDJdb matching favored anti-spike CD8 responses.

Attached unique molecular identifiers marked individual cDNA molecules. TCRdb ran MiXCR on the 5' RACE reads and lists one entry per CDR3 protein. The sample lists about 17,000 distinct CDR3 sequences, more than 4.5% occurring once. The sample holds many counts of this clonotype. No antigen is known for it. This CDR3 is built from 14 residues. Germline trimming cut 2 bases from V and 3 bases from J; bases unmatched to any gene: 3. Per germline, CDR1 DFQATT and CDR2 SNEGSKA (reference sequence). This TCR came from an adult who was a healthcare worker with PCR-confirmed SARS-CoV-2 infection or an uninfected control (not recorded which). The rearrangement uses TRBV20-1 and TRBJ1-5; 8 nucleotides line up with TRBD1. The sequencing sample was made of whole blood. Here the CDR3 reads CSARRQGNNQPQHF. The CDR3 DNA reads TGCAGTGCTAGACGACAGGGGAACAATCAGCCCCAGCATTTT.